Included here is one TCR beta chain sequence, with context. The sample belongs to a study of blood T cell repertoires in COVID-19. The wider study: Donors in the United States, Italy and Spain gave samples during acute or convalescent COVID-19. T cells, B-cell-depleted T cells, or PBMCs supplied cDNA or gDNA.

Per the original data handling: Estimated nucleated cell counts came from reference gene primer amplification. Produced via immunoSEQ multiplex PCR; TCRdb's table is partial and in-frame only. The V and J calls and clone size come from that table; D and trimming were worked out from the DNA. The sample holds 150,000 to 200,000 clones, 80% to 90% seen once. V lost 0 bases, J lost 2 bases, and 6 bases stayed unmatched. The germline gives CDR1 KGHDR, CDR2 SFDVKD. The CDR3 is 18 amino acids. The sequence was obtained from a man in his late teens or twenties with active or convalescent COVID-19. The J gene is TRBJ2-3, the V gene TRBV24-1; 11 bases fit TRBD2. Sequencing was performed on peripheral blood. CDR3 nucleotide sequence: TGTGCCACCAGTGATTTGGGAGGGACTAGCGGCCACACAGATACGCAGTATTTT. Translating gives CATSDLGGTSGHTDTQYF.